The rows below give T cell receptor beta chains drawn from one sample of a study of blood T cell repertoires in COVID-19. The data were produced by immunoSEQ multiplex PCR, yet TCRdb's version contains in-frame clones alone and is incomplete. The sample records about 94,000 clones, 87% being singletons. Sequenced sample: peripheral blood. Receptors were obtained from a human donor with acute or convalescent COVID-19. The donor label of this sample is uncertain. Each CDR3 is given with its conserved first and last residue. The D gene is left open where the match is weak. Clone size appears in some rows only: once, few, many, or a class for an expanded clone.

v_call	d_call	j_call	clone_size	cdr3_aa	cdr3_nt
TRBV29-1	TRBD1	TRBJ1-4	.	CSVGKQGSGEKLFF	TGCAGCGTGGGGAAACAGGGGAGCGGTGAAAAACTGTTTTTT
TRBV7-3	TRBD2	TRBJ2-3	.	CASSFGAGADTQYF	TGTGCCAGCAGCTTCGGGGCGGGGGCAGATACGCAGTATTTT
TRBV18	TRBD1	TRBJ1-2	.	CASSPGTEEDGYTF	TGTGCCAGCTCACCAGGGACAGAAGAGGATGGCTACACCTTC
TRBV28	.	TRBJ1-4	.	CASISGKVGGKLFF	TGTGCCAGCATTTCAGGGAAAGTGGGAGGAAAACTGTTTTTT
TRBV11-2	TRBD2	TRBJ2-2	.	CASSLGLAGQAGELFF	TGTGCCAGCAGCTTAGGACTAGCGGGGCAGGCCGGGGAGCTGTTTTTT
TRBV4-2	TRBD2	TRBJ2-2	.	CASSHPLADNTGELFF	TGTGCCAGCAGCCACCCACTAGCGGATAACACCGGGGAGCTGTTTTTT
TRBV4-1	TRBD1	TRBJ1-4	.	CASSQAQDRGLRVGNEKLFF	TGCGCCAGCAGCCAGGCACAAGACAGGGGCCTGAGAGTGGGTAATGAAAAACTGTTTTTT
TRBV5-1	TRBD1	TRBJ1-4	once	CASSWGQGAKNEKLFF	TGCGCCAGCAGCTGGGGACAGGGGGCGAAGAATGAAAAACTGTTTTTT
TRBV7-9	.	TRBJ1-1	.	CASSKDRLGEAFF	TGTGCCAGCAGCAAAGACAGGTTGGGAGAAGCTTTCTTT
TRBV5-1	.	TRBJ2-7	.	CASSFPGGNYEQYF	TGCGCCAGCAGCTTTCCAGGGGGGAACTACGAGCAGTACTTC
TRBV3-1/TRBV3-2	.	TRBJ2-7	.	CASSQPGVRSYEQYF	TGTGCCAGCAGCCAACCAGGGGTTCGTTCCTACGAGCAGTACTTC
TRBV5-1	TRBD2	TRBJ2-3	few	CASSLGPTSGGTDTQYF	TGCGCCAGCAGCTTGGGCCCTACTAGCGGGGGCACAGATACGCAGTATTTT
TRBV2	.	TRBJ2-5	.	CASRDRLAQETQYF	TGTGCCAGCAGGGACAGACTAGCCCAAGAGACCCAGTACTTC
TRBV6-6	TRBD1	TRBJ1-5	.	CASRLGQGGNQPQHF	TGTGCCAGCAGACTAGGACAGGGCGGGAATCAGCCCCAGCATTTT
TRBV7-9	.	TRBJ1-2	.	CASSLGGSGLFGYTF	TGTGCCAGCAGCTTAGGAGGTTCGGGGTTGTTTGGCTACACCTTC
TRBV4-3	.	TRBJ2-7	.	CASSQAYSSSYEQYF	TGCGCCAGCAGCCAAGCCTATTCGAGCTCCTACGAGCAGTACTTC
TRBV10-2	.	TRBJ2-1	.	CASRLRTSSYNEQFF	TGCGCCAGCAGGCTACGAACTAGCTCCTACAATGAGCAGTTCTTC
TRBV6-5	.	TRBJ2-1	.	CASSYGANEQFF	TGTGCCAGCAGTTATGGGGCCAATGAGCAGTTCTTC
TRBV12-5	TRBD1	TRBJ2-5	.	CASGLGALQGRQETQYF	TGTGCTAGTGGTTTGGGGGCCCTACAGGGGCGGCAAGAGACCCAGTACTTC
TRBV5-4	TRBD1	TRBJ2-5	.	CASSFLTQGPQETQYF	TGTGCCAGCAGCTTTTTGACACAGGGGCCCCAAGAGACCCAGTACTTC
TRBV4-1	TRBD2	TRBJ2-1	few	CASSQAGGNNEQFF	TGCGCCAGCAGCCAAGCGGGGGGGAACAATGAGCAGTTCTTC
TRBV9	.	TRBJ2-5	.	CASSVAPSATETQYF	TGTGCCAGCAGCGTAGCCCCTAGCGCAACCGAGACCCAGTACTTC
TRBV24-1	TRBD1	TRBJ2-3	.	CATSDWGTGSTDTQYF	TGTGCCACCAGTGATTGGGGGACAGGGAGCACAGATACGCAGTATTTT
TRBV18	.	TRBJ1-6	.	CASSPSWGVGSPLHF	TGTGCCAGCTCACCATCATGGGGCGTTGGTTCACCCCTCCACTTT
TRBV6-5	.	TRBJ1-2	.	CASRQGIDGYTF	TGTGCCAGCAGACAGGGTATCGACGGCTACACCTTC
TRBV2	.	TRBJ2-6	.	CASSDWPIQSGANVLTF	TGTGCCAGCAGTGATTGGCCCATACAGTCTGGGGCCAACGTCCTGACTTTC
TRBV6-5	TRBD2	TRBJ2-3	.	CASTDGGAGTDTQYF	TGTGCCAGCACCGACGGGGGGGCCGGGACAGATACGCAGTATTTT
TRBV12-3/TRBV12-4	TRBD1	TRBJ1-4	.	CASKDRGLEKLFF	TGTGCCAGCAAAGACAGGGGGCTTGAAAAACTGTTTTTT
TRBV12-5	TRBD1	TRBJ1-3	.	CATLRGNIDTIYF	TGTGCTACTCTCAGGGGGAATATCGACACCATATATTTT
TRBV6-5	.	TRBJ1-1	.	CASRRQENTEAFF	TGTGCCAGCAGAAGACAGGAGAACACTGAAGCTTTCTTT
TRBV5-5	.	TRBJ2-7	.	CASSLEPGYEQYF	TGTGCCAGCAGCTTGGAACCCGGCTACGAGCAGTACTTC
TRBV6-5	.	TRBJ1-2	.	CASSYSTARDYGYTF	TGTGCCAGCAGTTACTCGACCGCCAGGGACTATGGCTACACCTTC
TRBV4-3	TRBD1	TRBJ2-5	.	CASSQGTGGSWETQYF	TGCGCCAGCAGCCAAGGGACAGGGGGCTCCTGGGAGACCCAGTACTTC
TRBV10-3	.	TRBJ1-5	.	CAISDSQRGQPQHF	TGTGCCATCAGTGACTCACAAAGGGGACAGCCCCAGCATTTT
TRBV9	TRBD2	TRBJ2-3	.	CASSAVAGGSTDTQYF	TGTGCCAGCAGCGCGGTAGCGGGGGGAAGCACAGATACGCAGTATTTT
TRBV5-6	TRBD2	TRBJ2-3	.	CATFPAGGRTDTQYF	TGTGCCACTTTCCCAGCGGGGGGGAGGACGGATACGCAGTATTTT
TRBV6-5	.	TRBJ2-7	.	CASSYTWNRREQYF	TGTGCCAGCAGTTACACATGGAATAGGCGGGAGCAGTACTTC
TRBV30	.	TRBJ2-7	.	CAWSLRRDSFSYEQYF	TGTGCCTGGAGTCTTCGACGGGACTCCTTCTCCTACGAGCAGTACTTC
TRBV7-9	.	TRBJ1-1	few	CASSWHMNTEAFF	TGTGCCAGCAGCTGGCATATGAACACTGAAGCTTTCTTT
TRBV5-1	.	TRBJ2-5	.	CASSFQAPTEETQYF	TGCGCCAGCAGCTTTCAGGCTCCGACGGAAGAGACCCAGTACTTC
TRBV6-5	TRBD1	TRBJ2-1	.	CASLPTGGGHNEQFF	TGTGCCAGTCTCCCGACAGGGGGCGGTCACAATGAGCAGTTCTTC
TRBV30	TRBD1	TRBJ1-1	.	CAWSEQGSGTEAFF	TGTGCCTGGAGCGAACAGGGGAGTGGCACTGAAGCTTTCTTT
TRBV19	TRBD1	TRBJ2-7	.	CASSMASDRGMYEQYF	TGTGCCAGTAGTATGGCGTCCGACAGGGGGATGTACGAGCAGTACTTC
TRBV3-1/TRBV3-2	.	TRBJ1-4	.	CASSYSEKLFF	TGTGCCAGCAGCTATAGCGAAAAACTGTTTTTT